This T cell receptor (beta chain) is drawn from a study of shared T cell receptors in the human thymus. Assay used: immunoSEQ multiplex PCR; TCRdb lists only in-frame clones, some missing. Of 500,000 to 550,000 clones listed, approximately 78% are singletons. Germline-derived CDR1 and CDR2 are GTSNPN and SVGIG (reference sequence). The CDR3 contains 15 residues. With 0 bases removed from V and 1 base from J, the gap between germline ends came to 12 bases. These same records also appear under a second study, on human thymus T cells. That work contributes: The thymus was resected at corrective cardiac surgery.

This TCR derives from a boy under two years old with a congenital heart defect. V is TRBV30 and J is TRBJ1-1; the D gene is possibly TRBD1 (5 bases). Sequencing was done on a sample of thymocytes. The CDR3 spells CAWSVGGGWNTEAFF. CDR3 bases: TGTGCCTGGAGTGTTGGGGGGGGGTGGAACACTGAAGCTTTCTTT. The full variable domain, its missing parts supplied by reference TRBV30 and TRBJ1-1, is SQTIHQWPATLVQPVGSPLSLECTVEGTSNPNLYWYRQAAGRGLQLLFYSVGIGQISSEVPQNLSASRPQDRQFILSSKKLLLSDSGFYLCAWSVGGGWNTEAFFGQGTRLTVV.